Below, 22 T cell receptor beta chains from the same sample are listed, as sequenced in a study of blood T cell repertoires in COVID-19. The data were produced by immunoSEQ multiplex PCR, yet TCRdb's version contains in-frame clones alone and is incomplete. The sample carries 220,000 or so clones, approximately 88% recorded once. The sequenced sample was peripheral blood. The receptors shown here come from a man in his 60s who had recovered from COVID-19.

The chain recombines TRBV5-1 with TRBJ2-7, with 7 nucleotides matching TRBD1. V shed 7 bases and J 5 bases; nucleotides not matched to a gene: 18. This CDR3 is built from 16 residues. Germline V gene lookup returns CDR1 SGHRS and CDR2 YFSETQ. In nucleotides, the CDR3 is TGCGCCAGCCGAACCTCTACCGGGACAGCGCACCACGAGCAGTACTTC. This gives the protein CASRTSTGTAHHEQYF.

This chain joins TRBV9 and TRBJ1-6; TRBD1 is a possible D gene (5 bases). This CDR3 region has 16 residues. Trimming took 4 bases from V and 5 from J, leaving 16 bases between them. Germline CDR1 and CDR2: SGDLS and YYNGEE. The DNA for the CDR3 is TGTGCCAGCAGCTTCGAGGAGGGGCTTAATAATTCACCCCTCCACTTT. This sequence encodes CASSFEEGLNNSPLHF.

This clone was recorded once. This sequence joins TRBV25-1 and TRBJ2-7; 7 bases are shared with TRBD1. Germline V gene sequence: CDR1 MGHDK, CDR2 SYGVNS. The CDR3 spans 15 residues. After removal of 0 bases from V and 2 bases from J, the junction contained 4 bases not matched to a gene. CDR3 residues: CASSEYRGTPYEQYF. The CDR3 region has the DNA TGTGCCAGCAGTGAATACAGGGGGACCCCCTACGAGCAGTACTTC.

The V gene is TRBV11-2, the J gene TRBJ2-7; TRBD2 is a possible D gene (5 bases). The CDR3 totals 14 residues. Trimming shortened V by 1 base and J by 4 bases, and 11 bases separated the two germline ends. Germline values: CDR1 SGHAT, CDR2 FQNNGV. The CDR3 DNA sequence: TGTGCCAGCAGCTTAGGGGCGGGTATTTACGAGCAGTACTTC. Its translation: CASSLGAGIYEQYF.

V gene TRBV5-1 combines with J gene TRBJ1-6; possible D gene TRBD1, 6 bases. In germline, CDR1 is SGHRS, CDR2 YFSETQ. CDR3 length equals 16 residues. V lost 0 bases, J lost 16 bases, and 23 bases lay in between. The CDR3 here is CASSLEPAGGPTALHF. The CDR3 DNA is TGCGCCAGCAGCTTGGAACCCGCGGGGGGCCCGACCGCGCTCCACTTT.

The chain joins TRBV5-1 to TRBJ2-1, with TRBD1 as a possible D gene (6 bases). Looked up from germline, CDR1 is SGHRS and CDR2 is YFSETQ. Trimming took 4 bases from V and 0 from J, leaving 11 bases between them. The CDR3 is 15 amino acids. Written as DNA, the CDR3 is TGCGCCAGCAGCGGGGACATCCCCTCCTACAATGAGCAGTTCTTC. Translated: CASSGDIPSYNEQFF.

The CDR3 here is CAWSMTGAGSYGYTF. The CDR3 DNA is TGTGCCTGGAGTATGACAGGGGCGGGTAGCTATGGCTACACCTTC. V is TRBV30 and J is TRBJ1-2; TRBD1 matches at 8 bases. The CDR3 loop spans 15 amino acids. V dropped 2 bases and J dropped 4; count of bases not matched to a gene: 9. Germline V CDR1 and CDR2: GTSNPN, SVGIG (reference sequence).

With respect to this clone: The sample contains more than one DNA sequence encoding this CDR3. The chain couples TRBV5-1 to TRBJ2-2; weak D call: TRBD2 (6 bases). Germline CDR1 and CDR2: SGHRS and YFSETQ. V lost 5 bases to trimming and J lost 0 bases, with 8 bases between them. This CDR3 is built from 14 residues. The CDR3 reads CASRRGTNTGELFF. The CDR3 nucleotides read TGCGCCAGCAGGCGGGGCACGAACACCGGGGAGCTGTTTTTT.

V and J are TRBV7-9 and TRBJ2-7; perhaps TRBD1 as D (7 bases). The germline V gene encodes CDR1 SEHNR and CDR2 FQNEAQ (reference sequence). The CDR3 totals 15 residues. V was pared by 1 base and J by 4 bases, with 14 bases between. The CDR3 loop is CASSLEGAGLYEQYF. The CDR3 region has the DNA TGTGCCAGCAGCTTAGAGGGGGCGGGGTTGTACGAGCAGTACTTC.

The chain uses TRBV6-5 and TRBJ1-5; 7 positions agree with TRBD1. Germline V gene lookup returns CDR1 MNHEY and CDR2 SVGAGI. The CDR3 length is 16 residues. V gave up 4 bases and J gave up 2 bases; unmatched junction bases: 8. The CDR3: CASSSLSGTGNQPQHF. The DNA for the CDR3 is TGTGCCAGCAGTTCCCTCTCCGGGACAGGCAATCAGCCCCAGCATTTT.

V usage is TRBV5-6 and J usage is TRBJ2-7; 7 nucleotides agree with TRBD1. This CDR3 comprises 15 residues. The V gene's germline CDR1 is SGHDT and CDR2 YYEEEE. With 3 bases clipped from V and 3 bases from J, the junction kept 9 bases outside the gene matches. The CDR3 loop reads CASSWGWGQSYEQYF. Here the CDR3 DNA reads TGTGCCAGCAGCTGGGGGTGGGGACAGAGCTACGAGCAGTACTTC. Complete variable domain (other parts from reference TRBV5-6 and TRBJ2-7): DAGVTQSPTHLIKTRGQQVTLRCSPKSGHDTVSWYQQALGQGPQFIFQYYEEEERQRGNFPDRFSGHQFPNYSSELNVNALLLGDSALYLCASSWGWGQSYEQYFGPGTRLTVT.

The chain employs TRBV6-5 and TRBJ2-3; D not certain. CDR3 length: 13 amino acids. The ends were cut back, 0 bases at V and 9 bases at J, with 10 bases in the middle. In germline, CDR1 is MNHEY, CDR2 SVGAGI. Here the CDR3 DNA reads TGTGCCAGCAGTTACTCCGATCGGTACACGCAGTATTTT. Translating gives CASSYSDRYTQYF.

The sample holds one count of this clone. The V gene is TRBV20-1, the J gene TRBJ1-2, with D possibly TRBD1 on 6 matching bases. The ends were cut back, 7 bases at V and 5 bases at J, with 11 bases in the middle. The CDR3 is 11 amino acids. Germline assignment: CDR1 DFQATT and CDR2 SNEGSKA (reference sequence). The CDR3: CSGQERYGYTF. The CDR3 region has the DNA TGCAGTGGACAGGAGAGGTATGGCTACACCTTC.

V gene TRBV18 combines with J gene TRBJ2-2, with 10 bases fitting TRBD2. Germline-derived CDR1 and CDR2 are KGHSH and LQKENI. CDR3 length: 15 amino acids. V lost 4 bases and J lost 4; bases outside the gene matches: 3. The CDR3 region is CASSLLAGSTGELFF. The CDR3 nucleotides read TGTGCCAGCTCACTACTAGCGGGGAGCACCGGGGAGCTGTTTTTT.

The chain carries TRBV5-1 and TRBJ1-1, with a weak D call TRBD1 (6 bases). The CDR3 is made up of 14 amino acids. Germline CDR1 reads SGHRS; CDR2 reads YFSETQ. Trimming pared 4 bases from V and 3 bases from J, leaving 13 bases between. CDR3 protein: CASSRQGRDTEAFF. The CDR3 DNA follows: TGCGCCAGCAGCCGTCAGGGGAGGGACACTGAAGCTTTCTTT.

CDR3 DNA sequence: TGTGCCAGCAGCACCCGGGACAACTCCTACGAGCAGTACTTC. Encoded protein: CASSTRDNSYEQYF. This chain connects TRBV27 to TRBJ2-7; tentatively, D is TRBD1 (6 bases). The CDR3 is 14 amino acids. V shed 6 bases and J shed 0 bases, with 12 bases lying between them. The V gene's germline CDR1 is MNHEY and CDR2 SMNVEV (reference sequence).

The genes are TRBV10-3 and TRBJ1-2; a weak D match, TRBD1 (5 bases). The germline V gene has CDR1 ENHRY and CDR2 SYGVKD. CDR3 size: 12 residues. V was shortened by 4 bases and J by 7 bases, with 10 bases between the two germline ends. The CDR3 DNA sequence: TGTGCCATCAGTGCGTCAGGGAGTGGCTACACCTTC. Translated: CAISASGSGYTF.

The chain uses TRBV29-1 and TRBJ2-5, with a possible D match to TRBD1 (5 bases). CDR3 size: 10 residues. V was trimmed by 6 bases and J by 12 bases, leaving 14 bases between them. Germline loops: CDR1 SQVTM, CDR2 ANQGSEA. The CDR3 DNA reads TGCAGCGTCAGGACACCGCGAGAGTACTTC. The encoded protein is CSVRTPREYF.

The V call is TRBV4-3, the J call TRBJ2-7; the D is unclear. V was shortened by 0 bases and J by 3 bases, with 6 bases between the two germline ends. The CDR3 consists of 13 residues. CDR1 and CDR2 from the germline V gene are LGHNA and YSLEER. The CDR3, as DNA: TGCGCCAGCAGCCAAGATTTCGGCTACGAGCAGTACTTC. Its translation is CASSQDFGYEQYF.

The V gene is TRBV7-8, the J gene TRBJ2-7, with a weak D call TRBD2 (11 bases). This CDR3 is 20 amino acids long. Germline values: CDR1 SGHVS, CDR2 FQNEAQ. Trimming removed 3 bases from V and 6 bases from J, with 33 bases in between. The CDR3 DNA reads TGTGCCAGCAGCTTTGGCCTCGGGACAGGGGCTAGCGGGAGGTCAGGCGAGCAGTACTTC. Residues: CASSFGLGTGASGRSGEQYF.

V is TRBV4-2 and J is TRBJ1-1, with a possible D match to TRBD1 (6 bases). The germline V and J ends were trimmed by 2 bases and 10 bases, with 14 bases remaining between them. This CDR3 spans 13 amino acids. Germline loops: CDR1 LGHNA, CDR2 YNFKEQ. CDR3 nucleotide sequence: TGTGCCAGCAGCCAACCCCCGGGGGGGCGAGCTTTCTTT. It is translated as CASSQPPGGRAFF.

The chain is built from TRBV19 and TRBJ1-2; 9 bases map to TRBD1. Germline V gives CDR1 LNHDA, CDR2 SQIVND (reference sequence). The CDR3 runs 15 residues. The V segment lost 3 bases and the J segment 4 bases; nucleotides outside the gene matches: 6. The CDR3 spells CASSMRTGETYGYTF. CDR3 DNA sequence: TGTGCCAGTAGTATGAGGACAGGGGAAACCTATGGCTACACCTTC.